The source of this TCR beta chain is a study of T cell repertoires in ileal Crohn's disease. Germline CDR1 is MNHEY and CDR2 is SVGAGI. The CDR3 is made up of 15 amino acids. The junction had 17 bases not matched to a gene; V was cut back by 4 bases and J by 13 bases. TCRdb's table, derived via immunoSEQ multiplex PCR, lists solely in-frame clones and lacks some. Here the sample spans roughly 15,000 clones, approximately 70% being singletons. The chain links TRBV6-5 to TRBJ1-2; TRBD1 agrees at 8 bases. The sequenced material came from ileal tissue. This clonotype was sampled from an adult with Crohn's disease. CDR3 DNA: TGTGCCAGCAGTTTCCTAAGGACAGGGCAGATGAGGGCCACCTTC. Its protein is CASSFLRTGQMRATF.